One sample yielded the 31 T cell receptor beta chains listed below, sequenced in a study of blood T cell repertoires in COVID-19. Profiled with immunoSEQ multiplex PCR; TCRdb holds only in-frame clones, not every one. Of about 170,000 clones in the sample, 74% were seen once. Specimen: peripheral blood. These receptors originate from an elderly woman with acute or convalescent COVID-19.

The rearrangement links TRBV6-1 to TRBJ2-7; 8 bases line up with TRBD1. The V gene's germline CDR1 is MNHNS and CDR2 SASEGT. The trim removed 6 bases at V and 5 bases at J, leaving 9 bases unmatched. This CDR3 region has 14 residues. CDR3 nucleotide sequence: TGTGCCAGCAGACCCGACAGGGGACTCGACGAGCAGTACTTC. Translated: CASRPDRGLDEQYF.

This chain connects TRBV24-1 to TRBJ1-1; perhaps TRBD1 as D (5 bases). Germline CDR1 KGHDR, CDR2 SFDVKD. Deletions cut 3 bases from V and 5 bases from J, with 12 bases between. There are 14 residues in the CDR3. CDR3 bases: TGTGCCACCAGTGATAACGGGGGAACGACTGAAGCTTTCTTT. Encoded protein: CATSDNGGTTEAFF.

The chain recombines TRBV19 with TRBJ1-2; no definite D call. Germline CDR1 LNHDA, CDR2 SQIVND (reference sequence). This CDR3 is 14 amino acids long. Trimming pared 5 bases from V and 2 bases from J, leaving 12 bases between. CDR3 nucleotide sequence: TGTGCCAGTAGTGAATTGGCAGGCAACTATGGCTACACCTTC. Translation: CASSELAGNYGYTF.

The chain links TRBV9 to TRBJ1-5, with unresolved D. The germline V gene encodes CDR1 SGDLS and CDR2 YYNGEE. V lost 0 bases and J lost 5, with 6 bases in between. There are 13 residues in the CDR3. Here the CDR3 reads CASSVANDQPQHF. The CDR3 bases are TGTGCCAGCAGCGTAGCTAACGATCAGCCCCAGCATTTT.

The CDR3 DNA reads as TGTGCCAGCAGCGTAACAGGTCTGTCTAGGGAGCAGTACTTC. It codes for CASSVTGLSREQYF. The chain joins TRBV9 to TRBJ2-7; D might be TRBD1 (5 bases). The germline gives CDR1 SGDLS, CDR2 YYNGEE. V lost 1 base to trimming and J lost 7 bases, with 15 bases between them. The CDR3 consists of 14 residues.

The J gene is TRBJ1-3, the V gene TRBV15; D gene uncertain. Trimming stripped 0 bases from V and 2 bases from J, with 8 bases between. This CDR3 has 15 residues. Germline CDR1 LNHNV, CDR2 YYDKDF (reference sequence). This CDR3 is CATSREKGAGNTIYF. CDR3 in DNA: TGTGCCACCAGCAGAGAAAAAGGAGCTGGAAACACCATATATTTT.

In this sample, this clone turned up a few times. J is TRBJ2-1 and V is TRBV9; D may be TRBD2 (6 bases). The CDR3 runs 15 residues. Germline loops: CDR1 SGDLS, CDR2 YYNGEE. V was shortened by 0 bases and J by 4 bases, with 11 bases between the two germline ends. DNA of the CDR3: TGTGCCAGCAGCGTAGAAGGCGGGGATTACAATGAGCAGTTCTTC. It codes for CASSVEGGDYNEQFF.

CDR3 in amino acids: CASSLGTGTEAFF. The CDR3 nucleotides are TGTGCCAGCTCACTGGGGACAGGGACTGAAGCTTTCTTT. This sequence joins TRBV18 and TRBJ1-1, with 9 bases fitting TRBD1. J was trimmed by 5 bases and V by 4 bases; bases with no gene match: 2. CDR1 is KGHSH and CDR2 is LQKENI in the germline V gene. The CDR3 consists of 13 residues.

The chain couples TRBV6-1 to TRBJ1-6, with D tentatively TRBD1 (5 bases). This CDR3 contains 18 residues. Germline V gene lookup returns CDR1 MNHNS and CDR2 SASEGT. V lost 1 base to trimming and J lost 0 bases, with 13 bases between them. CDR3 region: CASSEEPTRGSYNSPLHF. In nucleotides, the CDR3 is TGTGCCAGCAGTGAAGAGCCAACAAGGGGCTCCTATAATTCACCCCTCCACTTT.

The chain combines TRBV28 with TRBJ1-4; 7 nucleotides line up with TRBD1. CDR1 is MDHEN and CDR2 is SYDVKM in the germline V gene. The length of the CDR3 is 17 residues. V was pared by 4 bases and J by 8 bases, with 16 bases of the junction left unmatched. The CDR3 here is CASSSTTAGTDFEKLFF. The DNA of the CDR3 is TGTGCCAGCAGTTCAACGACGGCCGGGACAGATTTCGAAAAACTGTTTTTT.

The chain joins TRBV9 to TRBJ2-7; 13 bases are a match to TRBD2. The CDR3 runs to 18 residues. Trimming took 4 bases from V and 7 from J; bases not matched to a gene: 17. Germline values: CDR1 SGDLS, CDR2 YYNGEE. The CDR3 DNA reads as TGTGCCAGCAGCCCCGGGACTAGCGGGAAATATAGTATACAAGAGCAGTACTTC. Translation gives CASSPGTSGKYSIQEQYF.

This chain uses TRBV12-3 or TRBV12-4 with TRBJ2-7; 7 bases line up with TRBD2. With 7 bases clipped from V and 7 bases from J, the junction kept 10 bases outside the gene matches. The CDR3 runs to 13 residues. CDR3 sequence: CASTSGGREEQYF. The CDR3 coding sequence is TGTGCCAGCACCTCGGGCGGGAGAGAAGAGCAGTACTTC.

The chain has TRBV13 and TRBJ1-3; 7 bases agree with TRBD1. The CDR3 has 14 residues. With 5 bases clipped from V and 3 bases from J, the junction kept 4 bases outside the gene matches. The germline gives CDR1 PRHDT, CDR2 FYEKMQ (reference sequence). This CDR3 is CASSTRQGGNTIYF. DNA of the CDR3: TGTGCCAGCAGCACCCGACAGGGTGGAAACACCATATATTTT.

The chain has TRBV18 and TRBJ1-2; the D gene is possibly TRBD1 (5 bases). The V end was cut by 3 bases, the J end by 8 bases, with 16 bases between. The CDR3 sequence is 14 residues long. Looked up from germline, CDR1 is KGHSH and CDR2 is LQKENI. In DNA form, the CDR3 reads TGTGCCAGCTCACCCGACGGCACCCCAGGGGGCTACACCTTC. It encodes CASSPDGTPGGYTF.

The chain combines TRBV6-5 with TRBJ1-2; D remains ambiguous. Germline loops: CDR1 MNHEY, CDR2 SVGAGI. Trimming removed 7 bases from V and 3 bases from J, with 18 bases in between. The CDR3 sequence is 15 residues long. The CDR3 reads CASIFTPGGYYGYTF. The CDR3 nucleotides read TGTGCCAGCATTTTTACCCCGGGAGGATACTATGGCTACACCTTC.

This sequence joins TRBV6-1 and TRBJ2-2; 9 nucleotides match TRBD2. Germline loops: CDR1 MNHNS, CDR2 SASEGT. V was pared by 2 bases and J by 0 bases, with 1 base of the junction left unmatched. CDR3 length: 16 amino acids. The CDR3 loop reads CASSERLAANTGELFF. In DNA form, the CDR3 reads TGTGCCAGCAGTGAACGACTAGCGGCGAACACCGGGGAGCTGTTTTTT.

The chain is built from TRBV28 and TRBJ1-5; 7 bases map to TRBD1. Germline V CDR1 and CDR2: MDHEN, SYDVKM. The CDR3 runs to 14 residues. V was clipped by 4 bases and J by 9 bases; unmatched bases: 9. The CDR3 reads CASSSLGGEGPQHF. The CDR3 DNA reads as TGTGCCAGCAGTTCTTTAGGGGGCGAAGGGCCCCAGCATTTT.

The rearrangement joins TRBV18 to TRBJ2-1, with D maybe TRBD2 (6 bases). Per the germline V gene, CDR1 is KGHSH and CDR2 is LQKENI. The length of the CDR3 is 18 residues. The germline V and J ends were trimmed by 3 bases and 2 bases, with 20 bases remaining between them. DNA of the CDR3: TGTGCCAGCTCACCCACCATATTAGCGGAAGATACCTACAATGAGCAGTTCTTC. Translated, it gives CASSPTILAEDTYNEQFF.

The chain carries TRBV5-4 and TRBJ1-1; no definite D call. This CDR3 is built from 17 residues. Germline values: CDR1 SGHNT, CDR2 YYREEE (reference sequence). V lost 0 bases and J 3 bases, leaving 18 bases between the germline ends. CDR3 protein: CASSLAITSEIHTEAFF. CDR3 bases: TGTGCCAGCAGCTTGGCCATAACTTCCGAAATCCACACTGAAGCTTTCTTT.

The chain combines TRBV27 with TRBJ2-5; 11 nucleotides agree with TRBD1. Germline CDR1 is MNHEY and CDR2 is SMNVEV (reference sequence). Unmatched junction bases numbered 8, after V lost 4 bases and J lost 4 bases. The length of the CDR3 is 16 residues. In DNA form, the CDR3 reads TGTGCCAGCAGTTCTCCCCGGACAGGGGGCTTAGAGACCCAGTACTTC. As protein: CASSSPRTGGLETQYF.

The chain joins TRBV21-1 to TRBJ1-4; the table's D call of TRBD1 was not tested on the DNA. TRBV21-1 counts as a pseudogene. CDR3 length: 15 residues. The CDR3 DNA sequence: TGTGCCAGCAGCAAAAAGGACAGGGTGCTTGAAAAACTGTTTTTT. As protein: CASSKKDRVLEKLFF.

V and J are TRBV7-9 and TRBJ1-2; D is possibly TRBD1 (6 bases). Looked up from germline, CDR1 is SEHNR and CDR2 is FQNEAQ (reference sequence). V gave up 0 bases and J gave up 12 bases, with 8 bases separating them. This CDR3 is built from 11 residues. CDR3 nucleotides: TGTGCCAGCAGCTTAGCAGGGGGTAACACCTTC. It is translated as CASSLAGGNTF.

This clone was seen just once. The chain uses TRBV7-2 and TRBJ2-5; D might be TRBD1 (5 bases). The CDR3 totals 13 residues. Per the germline V gene, CDR1 is SGHTA and CDR2 is FQGNSA. Trimming shortened V by 1 base and J by 5 bases, and 8 bases separated the two germline ends. CDR3 in amino acids: CASSLEAGETQYF. DNA of the CDR3: TGTGCCAGCAGCTTAGAGGCAGGGGAGACCCAGTACTTC.

This clone was recorded a few times. The chain is built from TRBV3-1 (or the pseudogene TRBV3-2) and TRBJ1-2; a possible D gene is TRBD1 (5 bases). The germline gives CDR1 LGHDT, CDR2 YNNKEL (reference sequence). V was shortened by 1 base and J by 4 bases, with 7 bases between the two germline ends. CDR3 length equals 13 residues. In nucleotides, the CDR3 is TGTGCCAGCAGCCAAGGACAGACCTATGGCTACACCTTC. The encoded protein is CASSQGQTYGYTF.

In its sample, this clone was seen once. The chain uses TRBV18 and TRBJ1-3; TRBD1 matches at 9 bases. Germline lookup yields CDR1 KGHSH and CDR2 LQKENI. The CDR3 extends over 18 amino acids. With V trimmed by 3 bases and J by 0 bases, 9 bases remained unmatched. CDR3 bases: TGTGCCAGCTCACCCACCGGGACAGGGACGAGCTCTGGAAACACCATATATTTT. Encoded protein: CASSPTGTGTSSGNTIYF.

This chain uses TRBV15 with TRBJ2-1; 8 bases are shared with TRBD1. This CDR3 spans 14 amino acids. V was pared by 1 base and J by 7 bases, with 3 bases of the junction left unmatched. CDR1 and CDR2 (germline): LNHNV, YYDKDF (reference sequence). This CDR3 reads CATSRGDRRNEQFF. The CDR3 DNA follows: TGTGCCACCAGCAGAGGGGACAGGAGGAATGAGCAGTTCTTC.

Only a few counts were recorded for this clone. The chain is built from TRBV15 and TRBJ2-7, with TRBD1 as a possible D gene (6 bases). CDR3 size: 15 residues. Between the trimmed V and J ends, which lost 3 bases and 8 bases, there was a span of 20 bases. Germline loops: CDR1 LNHNV, CDR2 YYDKDF (reference sequence). CDR3 in amino acids: CATSRDVRGGGKQYF. Written as DNA, the CDR3 is TGTGCCACCAGCAGGGACGTAAGAGGGGGTGGGAAGCAGTACTTC.

V is TRBV5-5 and J is TRBJ1-2; D is undetermined. This CDR3 has 14 amino acids. The germline V gene has CDR1 SGHKS and CDR2 YYEKEE (reference sequence). V was cut by 4 bases and J by 0 bases, with 10 bases left in between. The CDR3: CASSLAGANYGYTF. The CDR3, as DNA: TGTGCCAGCAGCCTAGCAGGAGCTAACTATGGCTACACCTTC.

The chain links TRBV20-1 to TRBJ2-7, with TRBD2 matching 11 bases. V lost 3 bases to trimming and J lost 4 bases; unmatched junction nucleotides: 11. Germline V gene data show CDR1 as DFQATT and CDR2 as SNEGSKA (reference sequence). The CDR3 length is 16 residues. The CDR3, as DNA: TGCAGTGCTAGTAAACCCGGGACTAGCGGCACTTACGAGCAGTACTTC. It encodes CSASKPGTSGTYEQYF.

The chain recombines TRBV3-1 (or the pseudogene TRBV3-2) with TRBJ1-5; D is uncertain. This CDR3 is built from 13 residues. The V end was cut by 1 base, the J end by 4 bases, with 5 bases between. CDR1 is LGHDT and CDR2 is YNNKEL in the germline V gene (reference sequence). The CDR3: CASSQGENQPQHF. The CDR3 nucleotides are TGTGCCAGCAGCCAAGGAGAGAATCAGCCCCAGCATTTT.

This clone showed up just once. The CDR3 loop reads CASMWRGLADNNEQFF. The CDR3 bases are TGTGCCAGCATGTGGAGAGGACTAGCAGATAACAATGAGCAGTTCTTC. This chain uses TRBV2 with TRBJ2-1; TRBD2 matches at 8 bases. Germline V gene sequence: CDR1 SNHLY, CDR2 FYNNEI. The CDR3 consists of 16 residues. V lost 7 bases to trimming and J lost 5 bases; unmatched junction nucleotides: 13. Variable domain in full (rest from reference TRBV2 and TRBJ2-1): EPEVTQTPSHQVTQMGQEVILRCVPISNHLYFYWYRQILGQKVEFLVSFYNNEISEKSEIFDDQFSVERPDGSNFTLKIRSTKLEDSAMYFCASMWRGLADNNEQFFGPGTRLTVL.